What follows is one T cell receptor beta chain and its context. The data stem from a study of shared T cell receptors in the human thymus. The repertoire was sequenced with immunoSEQ multiplex PCR; TCRdb's copy has only in-frame clones and lacks some. The table lists 600,000 to 900,000 clones, over 75% of them singletons. Deletions cut 7 bases from V and 4 bases from J, with 8 bases between. Germline loops: CDR1 MDHEN, CDR2 SYDVKM. This CDR3 is 12 amino acids long. This sample was shared with a second study, whose subject was human thymus T cells. From that report: Infants served as donors; they were healthy and Finnish and were having corrective surgery for congenital heart defects. Thymic resections from corrective heart surgery supplied the tissue. Thymic as well as blood repertoires seemed to favor certain V and J genes unevenly. Related research examined unrelated individuals and reported that their thymic repertoires overlapped highly.

The chain uses TRBV28 and TRBJ1-3; D unresolved. The sample consisted of thymocytes. This clonotype was obtained from a girl in the first two years of life with a congenital heart defect. The chain's CDR3 is CASTPGGNTIYF. CDR3 nucleotide sequence: TGTGCCAGCACCCCGGGAGGAAACACCATATATTTT.